This T cell receptor (beta chain) was retrieved from a study of blood T cell repertoires in COVID-19. Study details: The analysed material was cDNA or gDNA that came from T cells, B-cell-depleted T cells, or PBMCs.

Authors' analysis steps: Amplified reference gene primers provided the basis for estimating nucleated cell counts. Some clones are missing from TCRdb's copy, which holds only in-frame ones; the method was immunoSEQ multiplex PCR. The V and J calls and clone size come from that table; D and trimming were worked out from the DNA. The table has about 190,000 clones, approximately 79% seen once. Germline values: CDR1 SNHLY, CDR2 FYNNEI. Trimming pared 6 bases from V and 1 base from J, leaving 9 bases between. The CDR3 runs to 13 residues. V usage is TRBV2 and J usage is TRBJ1-1; no clear D gene. This receptor was identified in a man in his 60s with active or convalescent COVID-19. The source material was peripheral blood. As DNA, the CDR3 is TGTGCCAGCAGCCCACGAGGGAACACTGAAGCTTTCTTT. This codes for CASSPRGNTEAFF.